The entry below gives a single TCR beta chain sequence along with its context. The antigen is undetermined. This sample was taken from a study of T cells expressing NK-cell markers. Study details: In sorted CD3+CD56+NKG2C+, CD3+CD56+NKG2C- and CD3+CD56-NKG2C+ T cells, TCR beta repertoires were obtained. Eight donors were sequenced, of whom seven were HCMV-seropositive, while the remaining one was HCMV-seronegative. Study-level results: NKG2C+ dominant clonotype frequencies in six or seven donors were roughly 1.0-7.5% of CD8+ T cells. The study left the HCMV specificity of expanded NKG2C+ T cell clones unresolved.

CDR1 MDHEN and CDR2 SYDVKM come from the germline V gene. CDR3 length: 15 amino acids. TCRdb re-analyzed the 5' RACE reads; it lists each CDR3 protein once, without DNA. The sample holds roughly 300,000 distinct CDR3 sequences. The TCR comes from a woman between 18 and 69 years old in good health. The gene calls are TRBV28 and TRBJ2-7; the TCRdb call, TRBD1, lacks DNA for checking. Sequences were obtained from blood T cells: a sorted CD56 or NKG2C T cell subset, CD4+ or CD8+ T cells, or bulk PBMC T cells (not recorded which). CDR3 residues: CASSLGGPSDYEQYF.